These T cell receptor beta chains were read from a single sample in a study of HIV-infected patients and healthy controls. Via MiXCR, TCRdb re-called the 5' RACE reads, giving one row per CDR3 protein. The sample has about 10,000 distinct CDR3 sequences, about 5% seen once. The sequences come from blood, collected before antiretroviral therapy. These receptors all stem from an adult with HIV infection. The CDR3 runs from the conserved cysteine through the conserved F or W. The D gene is left open where the match is weak. Only some rows state a clone size, as once, few, many or a class for expanded clones.

J	size	D	V	CDR3	DNA
TRBJ2-3	medium-sized	.	TRBV28	CASSNLSGTDTQYF	TGTGCCAGCAGTAACCTTTCGGGCACAGATACGCAGTATTTT
TRBJ2-1	few	.	TRBV5-6	CASSPNPSREQFF	TGTGCCAGCAGCCCTAATCCCAGCAGGGAGCAGTTCTTC
TRBJ2-1	many	TRBD2	TRBV5-4	CASSREVAVYNEQFF	TGTGCCAGCAGCCGGGAGGTAGCGGTCTACAATGAGCAGTTCTTC
TRBJ2-1	many	TRBD2	TRBV7-2	CASSLDSGLADNEQFF	TGTGCCAGCAGCTTAGATTCAGGTCTAGCGGACAATGAGCAGTTCTTC
TRBJ1-5	medium-sized	.	TRBV28	CASTPPRGAQHF	TGTGCCAGCACCCCTCCAAGGGGGGCCCAGCATTTT
TRBJ2-3	.	.	TRBV10-3	CAISDIGDSDTQYF	TGTGCCATCAGTGATATAGGGGATTCAGATACGCAGTATTTT
TRBJ2-7	many	.	TRBV11-2	CASSFPGHSYEQYF	TGTGCCAGCAGCTTCCCGGGACACAGCTACGAGCAGTACTTC
TRBJ2-1	.	.	TRBV7-8	CASSSQGGSSYNEQFF	TGTGCCAGCAGCTCCCAGGGGGGGAGCTCCTACAATGAGCAGTTCTTC
TRBJ2-1	many	.	TRBV7-9	CASSLDYDNEQFF	TGTGCCAGCAGCTTAGACTATGACAATGAGCAGTTCTTC
TRBJ1-5	many	.	TRBV6-1	CASKAEDSNQPQHF	TGTGCCAGCAAAGCAGAAGATAGCAATCAGCCCCAGCATTTT